Listed here are 8 T cell receptor beta chains from one sample, sequenced in a study of T cells after yellow fever vaccination. MiXCR, run by TCRdb on the 5' RACE reads, gives a single entry per CDR3 protein. Of around 550,000 distinct CDR3 sequences in the sample, approximately 21% were seen once. Specimen: PBMCs, collected 15 days after the yellow fever booster vaccination. These receptors came from a man aged 30-40 years who received the YFV17D yellow fever vaccine.

This clonotype has only a few counts. The V call is TRBV5-6, the J call TRBJ2-4; D call uncertain. The CDR3 consists of 16 residues. The germline CDR1 and CDR2 sequences are SGHDT and YYEEEE. V was pared by 0 bases and J by 1 base, with 11 bases between. As DNA, the CDR3 is TGTGCCAGCAGCTTGGTGTCACCGCCGGCCAAAAACATTCAGTACTTC. Translated, it gives CASSLVSPPAKNIQYF.

This clonotype was picked up a small number of times. J is TRBJ2-1 and V is TRBV2, with TRBD2 matching over 11 bases. The V gene's germline CDR1 is SNHLY and CDR2 FYNNEI. With V trimmed by 8 bases and J by 6 bases, 9 bases remained unmatched. CDR3 size: 15 residues. CDR3 coding DNA: TGTGCCAGCCGAGCGACTAGCGGGAAGCCCAATGAGCAGTTCTTC. This gives the protein CASRATSGKPNEQFF. Full variable domain (rest looked up from reference TRBV2 and TRBJ2-1): EPEVTQTPSHQVTQMGQEVILRCVPISNHLYFYWYRQILGQKVEFLVSFYNNEISEKSEIFDDQFSVERPDGSNFTLKIRSTKLEDSAMYFCASRATSGKPNEQFFGPGTRLTVL.

V is TRBV25-1 and J is TRBJ2-7; possibly TRBD2 for D (6 bases). Germline CDR1 and CDR2: MGHDK and SYGVNS. The V end was cut by 7 bases, the J end by 2 bases, with 21 bases between. CDR3 length equals 16 residues. The CDR3 DNA is TGTGCCAGCAATCCCGGCGGGATTACCAATACCTACGAGCAGTACTTC. Protein: CASNPGGITNTYEQYF.

The rearrangement uses TRBV19 and TRBJ2-2; a weak D match, TRBD1 (7 bases). V was pared by 7 bases and J by 6 bases, with 21 bases between. Germline-derived CDR1 and CDR2 are LNHDA and SQIVND (reference sequence). The CDR3 has 16 residues. CDR3 in amino acids: CASTTSQGDFAGELFF. In DNA, the CDR3 is TGTGCCAGTACAACGAGTCAGGGGGACTTCGCCGGGGAGCTGTTTTTT.

This clonotype turned up a few times. The chain is built from TRBV5-1 and TRBJ2-5; a possible D gene is TRBD2 (5 bases). Germline V gene data show CDR1 as SGHRS and CDR2 as YFSETQ. The V end was cut by 2 bases, the J end by 7 bases, with 15 bases between. The length of the CDR3 is 14 residues. The CDR3 loop is CASSFGQDLGTQYF. The CDR3 nucleotides read TGCGCCAGCAGCTTTGGCCAGGACTTGGGGACCCAGTACTTC.

V is TRBV10-3 and J is TRBJ1-4; no definite D call. Deletions cut 6 bases from V and 8 bases from J, with 13 bases between. The CDR3 runs to 13 residues. The germline V gene has CDR1 ENHRY and CDR2 SYGVKD. The CDR3 DNA reads TGTGCCATCAGCCTGATGGGTAGAGAAAAACTGTTTTTT. Its translation is CAISLMGREKLFF.

Only a few counts were recorded for this clonotype. The chain has TRBV20-1 and TRBJ2-4, with D maybe TRBD2 (7 bases). This CDR3 is built from 17 residues. The V and J ends lost 0 bases and 0 bases respectively, with 15 bases between them. CDR1 and CDR2 (germline): DFQATT, SNEGSKA (reference sequence). This chain's CDR3 is CSAREGSGDIAKNIQYF. The CDR3 DNA follows: TGCAGTGCTAGAGAGGGAAGCGGGGACATAGCCAAAAACATTCAGTACTTC.

This clonotype was recorded a few times. This chain connects TRBV24-1 to TRBJ2-5; perhaps TRBD1 as D (5 bases). CDR3 length: 14 amino acids. V was trimmed by 4 bases and J by 2 bases, leaving 10 bases between them. Germline CDR1 is KGHDR and CDR2 is SFDVKD. The CDR3 sequence is CATSDPREQETQYF. The CDR3 DNA is TGTGCCACCAGTGACCCCAGGGAACAAGAGACCCAGTACTTC.